This entry describes one T cell receptor beta chain. This specimen comes from a study of blood T cell repertoires in COVID-19. Profiled with immunoSEQ multiplex PCR; TCRdb holds only in-frame clones, not every one. The top ten clones hold approximately 0.93% of a sample with about 190,000 clones, 85% to 90% of them seen once. The TCR sequence derives from a woman younger than 35 who had recovered from COVID-19. Input material: peripheral blood.

The CDR3 loop is CASSLGSWADTQYF. The CDR3 DNA reads TGTGCCAGCAGCTTGGGGAGCTGGGCAGATACGCAGTATTTT. This chain links TRBV11-2 with TRBJ2-3; a possible D gene is TRBD2 (5 bases). The V gene lost 3 bases and the J gene lost 4 bases, with 11 bases spanning the gap. Germline values: CDR1 SGHAT, CDR2 FQNNGV. CDR3 length equals 14 residues. The whole variable domain, filled in from reference TRBV11-2 and TRBJ2-3, reads EAGVAQSPRYKIIEKRQSVAFWCNPISGHATLYWYQQILGQGPKLLIQFQNNGVVDDSQLPKDRFSAERLKGVDSTLKIQPAKLEDSAVYLCASSLGSWADTQYFGPGTRLTVL.